This T cell receptor (beta chain) was sequenced during a study of T cell responses to AZD1222 COVID-19 vaccine. Germline V CDR1 and CDR2: SGHTA, FQGNSA. CDR3 length: 14 amino acids. V was trimmed by 7 bases and J by 6 bases, leaving 13 bases between them. Broader study findings: Spike-specific TCR breadth and depth grew following two AZD1222 doses. As reported, nearly half of all spike-specific TCRs target variant regions that are unmutated. Donors were largely white British and mainly female; clonal diversity was possibly underestimated. Repertoires in all cases were sampled only once the peak T cell response had passed.

As regards this clone: Its antigen is not known.

Clones were read by immunoSEQ multiplex PCR, and TCRdb kept only the in-frame ones, dropping some. The data hold 130,000 to 150,000 clones, with about 91% observed a single time. The source was peripheral blood, collected on day 0 of AZD1222 vaccination. The TCR comes from an adult in good health. This chain joins TRBV7-2 and TRBJ1-6, with D possibly being TRBD1 (6 bases). CDR3 residues: CASTLDSTNSPLHF. CDR3 DNA sequence: TGTGCCAGCACCCTGGACAGTACTAATTCACCCCTCCACTTT. Variable domain in full (rest from reference TRBV7-2 and TRBJ1-6): GAGVSQSPSNKVTEKGKDVELRCDPISGHTALYWYRQSLGQGLEFLIYFQGNSAPDKSGLPSDRFSAERTGGSVSTLTIQRTQQEDSAVYLCASTLDSTNSPLHFGNGTRLTVT.